Below are 22 T cell receptor beta chains sequenced from a single sample in a study of cytomegalovirus exposure and HLA in healthy donors. This PCR relied on a set of 60 Vbeta primers and 13 Jbeta primers. TCRdb's table, derived via immunoSEQ multiplex PCR, lists solely in-frame clones and lacks some. The data show roughly 180,000 clones, about 80% seen once. Sequencing used PBMCs. All receptors derive from a man aged 25 to 45 in good health and CMV-seropositive.

The J gene is TRBJ1-2, the V gene TRBV28; 7 nucleotides line up with TRBD1. V lost 3 bases and J lost 4; bases outside the gene matches: 8. Germline V gives CDR1 MDHEN, CDR2 SYDVKM. CDR3 length: 15 amino acids. CDR3 sequence (DNA): TGTGCCAGCAGTTTTTCCGACAGGGCTGCCTATGGCTACACCTTC. Translating gives CASSFSDRAAYGYTF.

The rearrangement links TRBV5-1 to TRBJ2-3; 7 positions agree with TRBD2. Germline V gene lookup returns CDR1 SGHRS and CDR2 YFSETQ. The CDR3 loop spans 16 amino acids. V shed 4 bases, J shed 1 base, and the junction held 9 bases outside the gene matches. CDR3: CASSPGLGGGTDTQYF. CDR3 DNA sequence: TGCGCCAGCAGCCCTGGACTAGGAGGGGGCACAGATACGCAGTATTTT.

This chain uses TRBV27 with TRBJ2-2, with D perhaps matching TRBD1 (5 bases). This CDR3 has 15 residues. Deletions cut 4 bases from V and 4 bases from J, with 13 bases between. In germline, CDR1 is MNHEY, CDR2 SMNVEV (reference sequence). The CDR3 region has the DNA TGTGCCAGCAGTTCCAGGGCCATTGTCACCGGGGAGCTGTTTTTT. Translated: CASSSRAIVTGELFF.

The rearrangement uses TRBV11-2 and TRBJ1-2; 8 bases match TRBD1. V was pared by 0 bases and J by 5 bases, with 5 bases of the junction left unmatched. This CDR3 is 15 amino acids long. CDR1 and CDR2 from the germline V gene are SGHAT and FQNNGV. CDR3 nucleotide sequence: TGTGCCAGCAGCTTAGATTTCCGGACAGGGTATGGCTACACCTTC. This codes for CASSLDFRTGYGYTF.

This clone was seen just once. The chain combines TRBV27 with TRBJ2-3; the D gene is possibly TRBD2 (5 bases). The V gene's germline CDR1 is MNHEY and CDR2 SMNVEV (reference sequence). This CDR3 has 14 residues. The ends were cut back, 5 bases at V and 1 base at J, with 10 bases in the middle. CDR3 sequence (DNA): TGTGCCAGCAGTATGCTACTAGGCACAGATACGCAGTATTTT. Residues: CASSMLLGTDTQYF.

This clone has just a few counts. The chain employs TRBV19 and TRBJ1-4, with D maybe TRBD1 (6 bases). This CDR3 comprises 13 residues. Germline values: CDR1 LNHDA, CDR2 SQIVND (reference sequence). Trimming removed 1 base from V and 7 bases from J, with 7 bases in between. The CDR3: CASSIGRGEKLFF. The DNA of the CDR3 is TGTGCCAGTAGTATAGGCAGGGGTGAAAAACTGTTTTTT. Complete variable domain (other parts from reference TRBV19 and TRBJ1-4): DGGITQSPKYLFRKEGQNVTLSCEQNLNHDAMYWYRQDPGQGLRLIYYSQIVNDFQKGDIAEGYSVSREKKESFPLTVTSAQKNPTAFYLCASSIGRGEKLFFGSGTQLSVL.

The chain is built from TRBV6-1 and TRBJ1-2, with D uncertain. Trimming shortened V by 7 bases and J by 3 bases, and 18 bases separated the two germline ends. The CDR3 has 15 amino acids. Germline CDR1 is MNHNS and CDR2 is SASEGT. The CDR3 nucleotides are TGTGCCAGCACCAGCCGAGTTACAGAGCACTATGGCTACACCTTC. Amino acids: CASTSRVTEHYGYTF.

As concerns this clone: Germline and junction disagree at one end, which may indicate a read error. The chain links TRBV7-9 to TRBJ1-1, with a weak D call TRBD1 (5 bases). Looked up from germline, CDR1 is SEHNR and CDR2 is FQNEAQ (reference sequence). The CDR3 is made up of 12 amino acids. Here the CDR3 DNA reads TGTTCCAGCAGCTTAGATGGGGGGAAAGCTTTCTTT. This codes for CSSSLDGGKAFF.

The chain is built from TRBV19 and TRBJ1-4; D remains unclear. CDR1 LNHDA and CDR2 SQIVND come from the germline V gene (reference sequence). The CDR3 is 14 residues long. The V end lost 5 bases, the J end lost 0 bases, and 7 bases lay between the germline ends. CDR3: CASSDSATNEKLFF. CDR3 bases: TGTGCCAGTAGTGACTCGGCAACTAATGAAAAACTGTTTTTT.

The rearrangement joins TRBV5-1 to TRBJ1-2; maybe TRBD1 (6 bases). V dropped 4 bases and J dropped 3 bases, with 10 bases sitting between them. Germline loops: CDR1 SGHRS, CDR2 YFSETQ. This CDR3 has 13 residues. This CDR3 is CASSPGVDYGYTF. The CDR3 DNA reads as TGCGCCAGCAGCCCAGGGGTTGACTATGGCTACACCTTC.

The rearrangement uses TRBV5-5 and TRBJ1-1; possible D gene TRBD1, 5 bases. Trimming removed 0 bases at V and 4 bases at J, with 13 bases between. Germline V lookup: CDR1 SGHKS, CDR2 YYEKEE (reference sequence). The CDR3 totals 15 residues. Written as DNA, the CDR3 is TGTGCCAGCAGCTTGGGGGGACTGGGGGGCACTGAAGCTTTCTTT. Its translation is CASSLGGLGGTEAFF.

V gene TRBV10-2 combines with J gene TRBJ2-1; TRBD2 aligns across 8 bases. Germline V gene lookup returns CDR1 WSHSY and CDR2 SAAADI. V lost 7 bases to trimming and J lost 2 bases; unmatched junction nucleotides: 10. The CDR3 sequence is 16 residues long. The CDR3 sequence: CASISTGGDTYNEQFF. The CDR3 DNA is TGCGCCAGCATATCAACCGGGGGGGACACCTACAATGAGCAGTTCTTC.

The J gene is TRBJ1-1, the V gene TRBV10-1; no clear D gene. This CDR3 is built from 14 residues. The germline CDR1 and CDR2 sequences are WNHNN and SYGVQD (reference sequence). The V and J ends lost 3 bases and 3 bases respectively, with 11 bases between them. This CDR3 reads CASSDPARDTEAFF. CDR3 DNA: TGCGCCAGCAGTGACCCGGCGAGGGACACTGAAGCTTTCTTT.

The chain couples TRBV15 to TRBJ2-5, with 13 bases fitting TRBD2. The CDR3 has 17 residues. V dropped 2 bases and J dropped 0; count of bases not matched to a gene: 3. The germline V gene has CDR1 LNHNV and CDR2 YYDKDF (reference sequence). CDR3 region: CATSRWGTSGNQETQYF. In DNA, the CDR3 is TGTGCCACCAGCAGATGGGGGACTAGCGGGAACCAAGAGACCCAGTACTTC.

J is TRBJ2-1 and V is TRBV6-4, with a possible D match to TRBD1 (6 bases). V gave up 6 bases and J gave up 1 base, with 16 bases separating them. CDR1 is MRHNA, CDR2 SNTAGT, per germline. The CDR3 length is 16 residues. CDR3 in amino acids: CASRDTGRGSYNEQFF. Here the CDR3 DNA reads TGTGCCAGCAGGGATACAGGGCGCGGATCCTACAATGAGCAGTTCTTC.

J is TRBJ2-7 and V is TRBV9; D gene ambiguous. The V and J ends lost 4 bases and 0 bases respectively, with 11 bases between them. From germline, CDR1 is SGDLS and CDR2 YYNGEE. This CDR3 spans 14 amino acids. The CDR3 coding sequence is TGTGCCAGCAGCCCCCCACTCCACTCCTACGAGCAGTACTTC. Translating it yields CASSPPLHSYEQYF. Complete variable domain (other parts from reference TRBV9 and TRBJ2-7): DSGVTQTPKHLITATGQRVTLRCSPRSGDLSVYWYQQSLDQGLQFLIQYYNGEERAKGNILERFSAQQFPDLHSELNLSSLELGDSALYFCASSPPLHSYEQYFGPGTRLTVT.

The chain uses TRBV5-1 and TRBJ2-5; 8 positions match TRBD1. The CDR3 contains 12 residues. Germline lookup yields CDR1 SGHRS and CDR2 YFSETQ. The trim removed 4 bases at V and 5 bases at J, leaving 1 base unmatched. The CDR3 DNA reads TGCGCCAGCAGCAGGGACAGGGAGACCCAGTACTTC. Residues: CASSRDRETQYF.

This clone was found a few times. The chain has TRBV28 and TRBJ1-4; D is possibly TRBD1 (6 bases). The CDR3 contains 14 residues. The V gene's germline CDR1 is MDHEN and CDR2 SYDVKM. Trimming cost V 3 bases and J 8 bases, with 13 bases left between them. CDR3 amino acids: CASSFAGVGEKLFF. The DNA for the CDR3 is TGTGCCAGCAGTTTCGCAGGGGTCGGCGAAAAACTGTTTTTT.

This clone was counted between two and nine times. V gene TRBV4-2 combines with J gene TRBJ1-5; TRBD1 is a possible D gene (5 bases). The CDR3 has 15 amino acids. Germline CDR1 and CDR2: LGHNA and YNFKEQ. V lost 4 bases and J 0 bases, leaving 10 bases between the germline ends. The CDR3 protein is CASSRKDSSNQPQHF. DNA for the CDR3: TGTGCCAGCAGCCGGAAAGACAGTAGCAATCAGCCCCAGCATTTT.

The chain joins TRBV5-1 to TRBJ2-1, with D tentatively TRBD2 (5 bases). The CDR3 contains 13 residues. Trimming removed 2 bases at V and 6 bases at J, with 9 bases between. CDR1 is SGHRS and CDR2 is YFSETQ in the germline V gene. The chain's CDR3 is CASSFRGTNEQFF. CDR3 nucleotide sequence: TGCGCCAGCAGCTTTCGGGGAACCAATGAGCAGTTCTTC.

This clone was recorded only once. The chain carries TRBV18 and TRBJ1-2; the match to TRBD1 covers 8 bases. Per germline, CDR1 KGHSH and CDR2 LQKENI. There are 16 residues in the CDR3. J lost 0 bases, V lost 4 bases, and 7 bases had no gene match. CDR3 protein: CASSQAGGWSNYGYTF. In nucleotides, the CDR3 is TGTGCCAGCTCACAGGCAGGGGGCTGGTCTAACTATGGCTACACCTTC.

This clone was counted a few times. The V and J genes are TRBV6-1 and TRBJ2-6; D uncertain. This CDR3 has 14 residues. The ends were cut back, 2 bases at V and 2 bases at J, with 4 bases in the middle. From germline, CDR1 is MNHNS and CDR2 SASEGT. The CDR3 DNA reads as TGTGCCAGCAGTGAACTAGCTGGGGCCAACGTCCTGACTTTC. The encoded protein is CASSELAGANVLTF.